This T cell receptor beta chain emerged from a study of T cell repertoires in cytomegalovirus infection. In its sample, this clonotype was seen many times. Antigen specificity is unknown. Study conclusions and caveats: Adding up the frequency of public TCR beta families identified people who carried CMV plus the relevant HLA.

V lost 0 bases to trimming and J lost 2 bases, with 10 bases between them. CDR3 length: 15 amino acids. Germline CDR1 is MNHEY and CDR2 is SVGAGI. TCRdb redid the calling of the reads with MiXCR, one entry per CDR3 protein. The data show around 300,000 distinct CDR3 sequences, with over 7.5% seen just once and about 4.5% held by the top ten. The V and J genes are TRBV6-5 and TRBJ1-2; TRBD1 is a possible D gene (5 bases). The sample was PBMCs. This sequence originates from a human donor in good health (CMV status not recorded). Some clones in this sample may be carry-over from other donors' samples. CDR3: CASSYSRAGNYGYTF. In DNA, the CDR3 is TGTGCCAGCAGTTACTCGAGGGCAGGGAACTATGGCTACACCTTC.